There are many counts of the clone carrying this TCR beta chain. Its antigen is undetermined. The sample belongs to a study of T cells in Graves' hyperthyroidism and ophthalmopathy. Study summary: Peripheral blood draws took place at initial diagnosis, ahead of any treatment. General study points: Most expanded thyroid clonotypes above 0.001 recurred in blood. Before onset, by a median of about seven months, the model predicted ophthalmopathy.

PBMCs stemmed from around 9.3 ml fresh peripheral blood. TCR beta CDR3 sequences were amplified from RNA transcripts. First-round RT-PCR targeting the TCR CDR3 was performed with the HTBI primer set. MiXCR, applied by TCRdb to the multiplex PCR reads, yields one record per CDR3 protein. Among a few hundred thousand distinct CDR3 sequences listed, approximately 18% were seen once. The CDR3 has 16 amino acids. The V segment lost 6 bases and the J segment 2 bases; nucleotides outside the gene matches: 12. Germline loops: CDR1 SNHLY, CDR2 FYNNEI. This sequence joins TRBV2 and TRBJ2-7, with 8 nucleotides matching TRBD2. The material sequenced was blood. The source is a man younger than 30 with Graves' ophthalmopathy. The CDR3 loop is CASRRASGGNPYEQYF. DNA of the CDR3: TGTGCCAGCAGACGGGCATCGGGGGGGAACCCCTACGAGCAGTACTTC. Full variable domain (outside the CDR3, taken from reference TRBV2 and TRBJ2-7): EPEVTQTPSHQVTQMGQEVILRCVPISNHLYFYWYRQILGQKVEFLVSFYNNEISEKSEIFDDQFSVERPDGSNFTLKIRSTKLEDSAMYFCASRRASGGNPYEQYFGPGTRLTVT.